This paragraph covers one T cell receptor beta chain sequence. The data were taken from a study of blood T cell repertoires in COVID-19. For the study at large: Donors in the United States, Italy and Spain gave samples during acute or convalescent COVID-19. Sample material is recorded as cDNA or gDNA derived from T cells, B-cell-depleted T cells, or PBMCs.

Authors' methods: Reference gene primer amplification in the assay estimated nucleated cell counts. Repertoires were generated with immunoSEQ multiplex PCR, while TCRdb's copy carries only in-frame clones and drops some. V and J calls and clone size are as listed in that table; D and trimming were resolved from the DNA. The sample holds some 150,000 clones; roughly 81% are singletons and the top ten take roughly 7.7%. The CDR3 runs 16 residues. The junction had 5 bases not matched to a gene; V was cut back by 1 base and J by 8 bases. Looked up from germline, CDR1 is MGHRA and CDR2 is YSYEKL. Sequences were obtained from peripheral blood. The sequence was collected from a human donor with acute or convalescent COVID-19. The donor label of this sample is uncertain. The chain uses TRBV4-1 and TRBJ2-1; TRBD2 matches at 13 bases. Written as DNA, the CDR3 is TGCGCCAGCAGCCAAGCTCCACTAGCGGGGGGGCATGAGCAGTTCTTC. Translating gives CASSQAPLAGGHEQFF.